The rows below give T cell receptor beta chains drawn from one sample of a study of CD8 T cells in Susac syndrome. TCRdb re-called the immunoSEQ multiplex PCR reads through MiXCR, storing one row per CDR3 protein. The profile shows roughly 200,000 distinct CDR3 sequences, 95% of them singletons. The source material was CD4+ T cells from PBMCs. These receptors originate from a human donor with multiple sclerosis. Each CDR3 is given with its conserved first and last residue. D genes are given only for firm matches. Size is omitted from some rows. Given values are once, few, many or a class for expanded clones.

j_call,clone_size,v_call,d_call,cdr3_aa,cdr3_nt
TRBJ2-1,-,TRBV7-3,-,CASSPSARYEQFF,TGTGCCAGCAGCCCATCAGCTCGGTATGAGCAGTTCTTC
TRBJ2-5,-,TRBV19,-,CASHPGRRGGQETQYF,TGTGCCAGTCACCCGGGGAGGAGGGGCGGACAAGAGACCCAGTACTTC
TRBJ2-1,-,TRBV20-1,-,CSARATGSTYNEQFF,TGCAGTGCTAGGGCTACAGGGAGCACCTACAATGAGCAGTTCTTC
TRBJ1-2,-,TRBV3-1,-,CASSSAGSGGYTF,TGTGCCAGCAGCTCAGCAGGGTCGGGTGGCTACACCTTC
TRBJ1-4,-,TRBV6-5,-,CASRGGEKLFF,TGTGCCAGCAGGGGAGGGGAAAAACTGTTTTTT
TRBJ2-5,-,TRBV4-3,-,CASSQALPAGQETQYF,TGCGCCAGCAGCCAAGCGCTCCCAGCGGGCCAAGAGACCCAGTACTTC
TRBJ2-2,-,TRBV6-6,TRBD2,CASRGGLTNTGELFF,TGTGCCAGCCGGGGAGGGCTAACGAACACCGGGGAGCTGTTTTTT
TRBJ2-1,-,TRBV2,-,CASSATGMNNEQFF,TGTGCCAGCAGCGCTACCGGGATGAACAATGAGCAGTTCTTC
TRBJ1-2,-,TRBV30,-,CAWNMRQDYGYTF,TGTGCCTGGAATATGAGACAGGACTATGGCTACACCTTC
TRBJ1-2,-,TRBV25-1,-,CASSEIGPTYGYTF,TGTGCCAGCAGTGAAATTGGGCCGACCTATGGCTACACCTTC
TRBJ2-1,-,TRBV20-1,TRBD1,CSAIHGDREFF,TGCAGTGCGATCCACGGGGACAGGGAATTCTTC
TRBJ2-1,-,TRBV3-1,-,CASSVRNEQFF,TGTGCCAGCAGCGTACGGAATGAGCAGTTCTTC
TRBJ2-1,-,TRBV29-1,-,CSADPIGYNEQFF,TGCAGCGCGGACCCCATTGGGTACAATGAGCAGTTCTTC
TRBJ1-1,-,TRBV9,TRBD1,CASSVGQVSNTEAFF,TGTGCCAGCAGCGTTGGACAGGTATCGAACACTGAAGCTTTCTTT
TRBJ2-1,-,TRBV10-3,-,CAISGSDLRNEQFF,TGTGCCATCAGTGGGTCGGATCTGAGGAATGAGCAGTTCTTC
TRBJ1-1,-,TRBV12-3/TRBV12-4,TRBD1,CASTYQGADTEAFF,TGTGCCAGCACCTACCAGGGGGCGGACACTGAAGCTTTCTTT
TRBJ2-2,-,TRBV9,TRBD2,CASSTGTSFGELFF,TGTGCCAGCAGCACCGGGACTAGCTTTGGGGAGCTGTTTTTT
TRBJ1-5,-,TRBV20-1,-,CSARVETNQPQHF,TGCAGTGCTAGAGTGGAGACTAATCAGCCCCAGCATTTT
TRBJ2-4,-,TRBV7-9,-,CASRDENIQYF,TGTGCCAGCAGAGACGAAAACATTCAGTACTTC
TRBJ2-5,-,TRBV29-1,-,CSSLPRGGETQYF,TGCAGTTCCCTCCCCAGGGGAGGGGAGACCCAGTACTTC
TRBJ2-1,-,TRBV11-3,-,CASSLEQGPYNEQFF,TGTGCCAGCAGCTTAGAGCAGGGCCCCTACAATGAGCAGTTCTTC
TRBJ1-6,-,TRBV20-1,-,CSARGGVDALHF,TGCAGTGCTAGAGGGGGAGTCGATGCCCTCCACTTT
TRBJ2-1,-,TRBV3-1,-,CASSQERQAVSYNEQFF,TGTGCCAGCAGCCAAGAACGACAGGCGGTCTCCTACAATGAGCAGTTCTTC
TRBJ1-2,-,TRBV29-1,-,CSVDQGHGYTF,TGCAGCGTTGATCAGGGACATGGCTACACCTTC
TRBJ2-1,-,TRBV30,-,CAWSQDSYNEQFF,TGTGCCTGGAGCCAGGACTCGTACAATGAGCAGTTCTTC
TRBJ2-6,-,TRBV2,-,CASSRGISGANVLTF,TGTGCCAGCAGCCGGGGGATCTCTGGGGCCAACGTCCTGACTTTC
TRBJ1-2,once,TRBV12-3/TRBV12-4,TRBD1,CASSSATGTGASVRYTF,TGTGCCAGCAGTTCCGCCACCGGGACAGGGGCGAGCGTGAGATACACCTTC
TRBJ2-5,-,TRBV20-1,TRBD1,CSAREQTGYQETQYF,TGCAGTGCTAGAGAGCAGACAGGGTACCAAGAGACCCAGTACTTC
TRBJ2-3,-,TRBV6-2/TRBV6-3,-,CASSYWEDTQYF,TGTGCCAGCAGTTACTGGGAAGATACGCAGTATTTT
TRBJ2-3,-,TRBV12-3/TRBV12-4,TRBD1,CASRPPGQGRGTQYF,TGTGCCAGCAGACCTCCGGGACAGGGGCGGGGTACGCAGTATTTT
TRBJ2-1,-,TRBV6-1,-,CASSDEVPAYNEQFF,TGTGCCAGCAGCGATGAGGTTCCCGCGTACAATGAGCAGTTCTTC
TRBJ1-1,-,TRBV30,-,CAWSPTAMNTEAFF,TGTGCCTGGAGCCCGACAGCTATGAACACTGAAGCTTTCTTT
TRBJ2-2,-,TRBV13,-,CASRGYVETDTGELFF,TGTGCCAGCAGGGGGTACGTGGAGACAGACACCGGGGAGCTGTTTTTT
TRBJ1-1,-,TRBV12-5,TRBD1,CASGLGTGGMNTEAFF,TGTGCTAGTGGTTTGGGGACAGGGGGAATGAACACTGAAGCTTTCTTT
TRBJ2-3,-,TRBV4-2,-,CASSQDGSGTDTQYF,TGTGCCAGCAGCCAAGACGGGTCAGGGACAGATACGCAGTATTTT
TRBJ2-7,-,TRBV27,TRBD2,CASSLEGGTSFGGEQYF,TGTGCCAGCAGTTTAGAAGGTGGGACTAGCTTCGGGGGGGAGCAGTACTTC
TRBJ1-5,-,TRBV29-1,TRBD1,CSATGTGESQPQHF,TGCAGCGCAACGGGGACAGGGGAGAGTCAGCCCCAGCATTTT
TRBJ2-7,-,TRBV5-5,-,CASSRQPDPYEQYF,TGTGCCAGCAGCCGACAGCCGGACCCCTACGAGCAGTACTTC
TRBJ1-1,-,TRBV25-1,-,CASSEAFF,TGTGCCAGCAGTGAAGCTTTCTTT
TRBJ2-1,-,TRBV20-1,-,CSAMETGDHYRSEQFF,TGCAGTGCTATGGAGACTGGGGACCATTACAGGAGTGAGCAGTTCTTC
TRBJ2-7,-,TRBV11-2,-,CASSQLVRSYEQYF,TGTGCCAGCAGCCAACTAGTACGCTCCTACGAGCAGTACTTC
TRBJ2-6,-,TRBV14,TRBD1,CASSQGQWANVLTF,TGTGCCAGCAGCCAGGGACAGTGGGCCAACGTCCTGACTTTC
TRBJ2-5,-,TRBV30,-,CAWSVGQGTETQYF,TGTGCCTGGAGTGTGGGCCAGGGTACCGAGACCCAGTACTTC
TRBJ2-5,-,TRBV10-3,-,CAVRPKGSGETQYF,TGTGCCGTCCGGCCGAAGGGCTCCGGGGAGACCCAGTACTTC
TRBJ2-1,-,TRBV27,-,CASRPGTVSYNEQFF,TGTGCCAGCAGACCGGGTACGGTCTCCTACAATGAGCAGTTCTTC
TRBJ2-5,-,TRBV6-1,-,CASRIQETQYF,TGTGCCAGCAGGATCCAAGAGACCCAGTACTTC
TRBJ2-4,-,TRBV30,-,CAWIRLEEAKNIQYF,TGTGCCTGGATCCGTCTGGAAGAAGCCAAAAACATTCAGTACTTC
TRBJ2-5,-,TRBV29-1,-,CSVDWGVETQYF,TGCAGCGTTGACTGGGGGGTGGAGACCCAGTACTTC
TRBJ1-2,-,TRBV5-4,-,CASSLRQGFYGYTF,TGTGCCAGCAGCCTAAGGCAGGGGTTCTATGGCTACACCTTC
TRBJ1-6,-,TRBV27,TRBD1,CASGPTGKNSPLHF,TGTGCCAGCGGCCCGACAGGGAAGAATTCACCCCTCCACTTT
TRBJ1-1,-,TRBV9,-,CASSSGTTEHGEAFF,TGTGCCAGCAGCTCGGGGACAACAGAGCATGGCGAGGCTTTCTTT
TRBJ2-1,-,TRBV20-1,TRBD2,CSAPTSGHRLGEQFF,TGCAGTGCTCCTACTAGCGGTCATCGACTGGGTGAGCAGTTCTTC
TRBJ2-3,-,TRBV12-3/TRBV12-4,-,CASSLNLGNTDTQYF,TGTGCCAGCAGTTTAAATTTAGGCAACACAGATACGCAGTATTTT
TRBJ2-4,-,TRBV30,-,CAWSTGTSRYF,TGTGCCTGGAGTACCGGGACCTCTCGGTACTTC
TRBJ1-6,-,TRBV9,-,CASSVQGQAYNSPLHF,TGTGCCAGCAGCGTGCAGGGCCAAGCCTATAATTCACCCCTCCACTTT
TRBJ2-1,-,TRBV19,-,CASMGFRALTIYNEQFF,TGTGCCAGTATGGGGTTCAGGGCCCTGACAATCTACAATGAGCAGTTCTTC
TRBJ2-1,-,TRBV13,-,CASRGAYNEQFF,TGTGCCAGCAGAGGAGCCTACAATGAGCAGTTCTTC
TRBJ1-1,few,TRBV19,-,CASSNVNTEAFF,TGTGCCAGTAGTAACGTGAACACTGAAGCTTTCTTT
TRBJ2-6,-,TRBV12-3/TRBV12-4,TRBD2,CASRASGAGANVLTF,TGTGCCAGCAGAGCTAGCGGGGCTGGGGCCAACGTCCTGACTTTC
TRBJ1-2,-,TRBV3-1,-,CASSQAQGRSGYTF,TGTGCCAGCAGCCAGGCCCAAGGGAGGTCGGGCTACACCTTC